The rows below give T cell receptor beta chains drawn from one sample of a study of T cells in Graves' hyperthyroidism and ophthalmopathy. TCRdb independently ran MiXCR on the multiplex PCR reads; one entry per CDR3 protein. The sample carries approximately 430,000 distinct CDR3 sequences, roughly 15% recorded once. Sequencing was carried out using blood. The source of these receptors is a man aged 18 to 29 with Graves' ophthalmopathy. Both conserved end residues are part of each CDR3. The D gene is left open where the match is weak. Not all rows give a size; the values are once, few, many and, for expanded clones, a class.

CDR3 DNA: TGTGCCAGCAGCGTAGGTAGGGCTAATGAAAAACTGTTTTTT
CDR3 protein: CASSVGRANEKLFF
V gene: TRBV9
clone size: many
CDR3 length: 14
J gene: TRBJ1-4
D gene: .

CDR3 DNA: TGTGCCAGCAGTGACTCCCCGGGCAGCACAGATACGCAGTATTTT
CDR3 protein: CASSDSPGSTDTQYF
V gene: TRBV6-4
clone size: many
CDR3 length: 15
J gene: TRBJ2-3
D gene: .

CDR3 DNA: TGTGCCAGCAGAGGCGGGACACCGAACACCGGGGAGCTGTTTTTT
CDR3 protein: CASRGGTPNTGELFF
V gene: TRBV9
clone size: few
CDR3 length: 15
J gene: TRBJ2-2
D gene: .

CDR3 DNA: TGTGCCAGCAGCCCCGGGACAGGGGGCGGCTACGAGCAGTACTTC
CDR3 protein: CASSPGTGGGYEQYF
V gene: TRBV4-2
clone size: few
CDR3 length: 15
J gene: TRBJ2-7
D gene: TRBD1

CDR3 DNA: TGTGCCAGCAGACTACGGGGCGAACTATACACCGGGGAGCTGTTTTTT
CDR3 protein: CASRLRGELYTGELFF
V gene: TRBV6-1
clone size: few
CDR3 length: 16
J gene: TRBJ2-2
D gene: .

CDR3 DNA: TGTGCCAGCCAAAAGACAGGGGGCTCCTACGAGCAGTACTTC
CDR3 protein: CASQKTGGSYEQYF
V gene: TRBV27
clone size: few
CDR3 length: 14
J gene: TRBJ2-7
D gene: TRBD1

CDR3 DNA: TGTGCCAGCAGCTCAGGACTAGCGGGGGGTAATGAGCAGTTCTTC
CDR3 protein: CASSSGLAGGNEQFF
V gene: TRBV11-3
clone size: many
CDR3 length: 15
J gene: TRBJ2-1
D gene: TRBD2

CDR3 DNA: TGCGCCAGCAACTTGGCGAGGGTTTCCGGGGACATTCAGTACTTC
CDR3 protein: CASNLARVSGDIQYF
V gene: TRBV5-1
clone size: .
CDR3 length: 15
J gene: TRBJ2-4
D gene: .

CDR3 DNA: TGTGCCAGCAGAGAACAGGACACCGGGGAGCTGTTTTTT
CDR3 protein: CASREQDTGELFF
V gene: TRBV2
clone size: many
CDR3 length: 13
J gene: TRBJ2-2
D gene: .

CDR3 DNA: TGCGCCAGCAGCCAAGAGGACAGTTTACCCTACGAGCAGTACTTC
CDR3 protein: CASSQEDSLPYEQYF
V gene: TRBV4-1
clone size: .
CDR3 length: 15
J gene: TRBJ2-7
D gene: .

CDR3 DNA: TGTGCCAGCAGCTTAGCCCCGACAGCCAAAAACATTCAGTACTTC
CDR3 protein: CASSLAPTAKNIQYF
V gene: TRBV7-2
clone size: many
CDR3 length: 15
J gene: TRBJ2-4
D gene: .

CDR3 DNA: TGCAGTGCTAGAGACAGGACGAACACTGAAGCTTTCTTT
CDR3 protein: CSARDRTNTEAFF
V gene: TRBV20-1
clone size: many
CDR3 length: 13
J gene: TRBJ1-1
D gene: .

CDR3 DNA: TGCAGTGCTAGACTTCTTGGCACAGATACGCAGTATTTT
CDR3 protein: CSARLLGTDTQYF
V gene: TRBV20-1
clone size: many
CDR3 length: 13
J gene: TRBJ2-3
D gene: .